Shown below are 18 T cell receptor beta chains from a single sample sequenced in a study of blood T cell repertoires in COVID-19. Produced via immunoSEQ multiplex PCR; TCRdb's table is partial and in-frame only. The sample has hundreds of thousands of clones, just over 85% seen once. Material for sequencing was PBMCs or T cells enriched from blood (not recorded which). Receptors originate from a man between 35 and 55 years old who had recovered from COVID-19.

V and J are TRBV28 and TRBJ2-7; D possibly corresponds to TRBD2 (6 bases). CDR3 length: 12 amino acids. V was clipped by 3 bases and J by 4 bases, with 7 bases between them. Germline-derived CDR1 and CDR2 are MDHEN and SYDVKM. Written as DNA, the CDR3 is TGTGCCAGCAGTTTGGAGGGATACGAGCAGTACTTC. Translated: CASSLEGYEQYF.

The rearrangement joins TRBV28 to TRBJ1-5; tentative D call: TRBD1 (6 bases). Germline assignment: CDR1 MDHEN and CDR2 SYDVKM. The V end was cut by 7 bases, the J end by 2 bases, with 12 bases between. This CDR3 is built from 14 residues. The CDR3 nucleotides are TGTGCCAGCACCCAAGGGGGGGGCAATCAGCCCCAGCATTTT. Its translation is CASTQGGGNQPQHF.

This rearrangement joins TRBV2 to TRBJ1-5; 7 positions match TRBD1. The CDR3 runs 13 residues. Per germline, CDR1 SNHLY and CDR2 FYNNEI. V was pared by 4 bases and J by 4 bases, with 1 base of the junction left unmatched. As DNA, the CDR3 is TGTGCCAGCAGTGGGGACAGTAATCAGCCCCAGCATTTT. This gives the protein CASSGDSNQPQHF. Complete variable domain (other parts from reference TRBV2 and TRBJ1-5): EPEVTQTPSHQVTQMGQEVILRCVPISNHLYFYWYRQILGQKVEFLVSFYNNEISEKSEIFDDQFSVERPDGSNFTLKIRSTKLEDSAMYFCASSGDSNQPQHFGDGTRLSIL.

The CDR3 region has the DNA TGTGCCACCACCGGGACAGAAAATGAAAAACTGTTTTTT. This gives the protein CATTGTENEKLFF. The chain recombines TRBV10-3 with TRBJ1-4; 7 nucleotides align to TRBD1. Germline trimming cut 10 bases from V and 5 bases from J; bases unmatched to any gene: 7. The CDR3 contains 13 residues. CDR1 is ENHRY, CDR2 SYGVKD, per germline.

The rearrangement joins TRBV6-5 to TRBJ1-3; 9 positions agree with TRBD1. J was trimmed by 2 bases and V by 0 bases; bases with no gene match: 2. In germline, CDR1 is MNHEY, CDR2 SVGAGI. CDR3 size: 16 residues. The CDR3 sequence: CASSYSGQGTGNTIYF. CDR3 bases: TGTGCCAGCAGTTACTCGGGACAGGGTACTGGAAACACCATATATTTT.

The chain has TRBV2 and TRBJ2-1; TRBD2 might be the D (5 bases). This CDR3 spans 16 amino acids. The V and J ends lost 6 bases and 0 bases respectively, with 15 bases between them. The V gene's germline CDR1 is SNHLY and CDR2 FYNNEI. The CDR3 bases are TGTGCCAGCAGACCCGGACTGGCGAGCTCCTACAATGAGCAGTTCTTC. The encoded protein is CASRPGLASSYNEQFF.

V is TRBV3-1 (or the pseudogene TRBV3-2) and J is TRBJ2-7, with TRBD1 matching 10 bases. CDR1 and CDR2 (germline): LGHDT, YNNKEL (reference sequence). The CDR3 contains 15 residues. With V trimmed by 2 bases and J by 6 bases, 7 bases remained unmatched. In nucleotides, the CDR3 is TGTGCCAGCAGCCAACGTGGGACAGGGGTCTTCGAGCAGTACTTC. It encodes CASSQRGTGVFEQYF.

This chain joins TRBV11-3 and TRBJ2-1, with 9 bases matching TRBD2. From germline, CDR1 is SGHNT and CDR2 YENEEA. There are 16 residues in the CDR3. V shed 5 bases and J 0 bases; nucleotides not matched to a gene: 5. Written as DNA, the CDR3 is TGTGCCAGCAGCCAGACTAGCGGCTACTCCTACAATGAGCAGTTCTTC. It codes for CASSQTSGYSYNEQFF. Full variable domain (missing parts from reference TRBV11-3 and TRBJ2-1): EAGVVQSPRYKIIEKKQPVAFWCNPISGHNTLYWYLQNLGQGPELLIRYENEEAVDDSQLPKDRFSAERLKGVDSTLKIQPAELGDSAVYLCASSQTSGYSYNEQFFGPGTRLTVL.

V gene TRBV28 combines with J gene TRBJ1-2, with 8 bases lining up with TRBD1. The CDR3 spans 13 residues. With 5 bases clipped from V and 5 bases from J, the junction kept 4 bases outside the gene matches. The germline CDR1 and CDR2 sequences are MDHEN and SYDVKM. The CDR3 DNA reads as TGTGCCAGCAGTCCGGACAGGGTGTATGGCTACACCTTC. Translating gives CASSPDRVYGYTF.

Worth noting for this clone: The sample contains more than one DNA sequence encoding this CDR3. The chain carries TRBV28 and TRBJ2-7, with D hard to call. The CDR3 contains 11 residues. V lost 2 bases to trimming and J lost 4 bases, with 3 bases between them. From germline, CDR1 is MDHEN and CDR2 SYDVKM. The CDR3 DNA is TGTGCCAGCAGTTTACGGTACGAGCAGTACTTC. The encoded protein is CASSLRYEQYF.

The rearrangement joins TRBV7-9 to TRBJ2-7, with TRBD2 identical over 8 bases. The germline V gene encodes CDR1 SEHNR and CDR2 FQNEAQ (reference sequence). The length of the CDR3 is 15 residues. The ends lost 5 bases at V and 2 bases at J; junction bases unmatched: 8. CDR3 sequence (DNA): TGTGCCAGCAGCCCCACGGCGGGGGGCACCTACGAGCAGTACTTC. Amino acids: CASSPTAGGTYEQYF.

The chain has TRBV30 and TRBJ1-2, with 10 positions matching TRBD1. V trimming: 2 bases; J trimming: 4 bases; junction bases outside the gene matches: 16. This CDR3 has 18 residues. In germline, CDR1 is GTSNPN, CDR2 SVGIG (reference sequence). For the CDR3, the DNA is TGTGCCTGGAGTACCCCTAAGGGACAGGGGACGAAACTCTATGGCTACACCTTC. This encodes CAWSTPKGQGTKLYGYTF.

CDR3 bases: TGTGCCTGGATCCCCAGCCTAGGGGGTCCTAACTATGGCTACACCTTC. Its translation: CAWIPSLGGPNYGYTF. This chain uses TRBV30 with TRBJ1-2; D may be TRBD1 (6 bases). The CDR3 spans 16 residues. V was pared by 4 bases and J by 0 bases, with 18 bases between. Per the germline V gene, CDR1 is GTSNPN and CDR2 is SVGIG (reference sequence).

The V call is TRBV11-2, the J call TRBJ2-3; no clear D gene. Germline V lookup: CDR1 SGHAT, CDR2 FQNNGV. The germline V and J ends were trimmed by 2 bases and 11 bases, with 11 bases remaining between them. This CDR3 spans 12 amino acids. The CDR3 protein is CASSLNGVEQYF. The CDR3 bases are TGTGCCAGCAGCTTAAACGGAGTTGAGCAGTATTTT. Full variable domain (remainder filled in from reference TRBV11-2 and TRBJ2-3): EAGVAQSPRYKIIEKRQSVAFWCNPISGHATLYWYQQILGQGPKLLIQFQNNGVVDDSQLPKDRFSAERLKGVDSTLKIQPAKLEDSAVYLCASSLNGVEQYFGPGTRLTVL.

The rearrangement joins TRBV5-1 to TRBJ2-1; TRBD1 aligns across 8 bases. CDR3 length: 16 residues. CDR1 is SGHRS, CDR2 YFSETQ, per germline. V lost 4 bases and J lost 5; bases outside the gene matches: 11. The CDR3 DNA reads as TGCGCCAGCAGCCGCCAAACCGGACAGGGCAACAATGAGCAGTTCTTC. Amino acids: CASSRQTGQGNNEQFF.

V usage is TRBV5-1 and J usage is TRBJ1-5, with D tentatively TRBD1 (6 bases). The V end lost 0 bases, the J end lost 0 bases, and 7 bases lay between the germline ends. The germline V gene encodes CDR1 SGHRS and CDR2 YFSETQ. The CDR3 length is 15 residues. CDR3 bases: TGCGCCAGCAGCTTGGGGACAGCTAGCAATCAGCCCCAGCATTTT. Its translation: CASSLGTASNQPQHF. The variable domain in full, completed from reference TRBV5-1 and TRBJ1-5, reads KAGVTQTPRYLIKTRGQQVTLSCSPISGHRSVSWYQQTPGQGLQFLFEYFSETQRNKGNFPGRFSGRQFSNSRSEMNVSTLELGDSALYLCASSLGTASNQPQHFGDGTRLSIL.

This chain connects TRBV19 to TRBJ2-5; no clear D gene. The CDR3 is 15 amino acids. The V end lost 6 bases, the J end lost 4 bases, and 18 bases lay between the germline ends. Germline CDR1 is LNHDA and CDR2 is SQIVND (reference sequence). CDR3 DNA: TGTGCCAGTAGATCCCCTTTATTTGTTCGAGAGACCCAGTACTTC. It translates to CASRSPLFVRETQYF.

V gene TRBV10-3 combines with J gene TRBJ1-4; maybe TRBD1 (5 bases). Trimming cost V 6 bases and J 4 bases, with 12 bases left between them. The germline CDR1 and CDR2 sequences are ENHRY and SYGVKD. The CDR3 has 14 residues. The CDR3 coding sequence is TGTGCCATCAGCGTGGGGGGAATTAATGAAAAACTGTTTTTT. This encodes CAISVGGINEKLFF.